A single sample is the source of the 3 T cell receptor beta chains below, sequenced in a study of cytomegalovirus exposure and HLA in healthy donors. In the PCR, 60 Vbeta and 13 Jbeta primers were used. The protocol was immunoSEQ multiplex PCR, while the TCRdb copy is restricted to in-frame clones and leaves out a portion. The sample lists 100,000 to 150,000 clones, 15% to 20% occurring once. Sample: PBMCs. The receptors originated from a female donor in good health and CMV-seropositive.

V is TRBV5-4 and J is TRBJ1-4; maybe TRBD1 (5 bases). This CDR3 spans 15 amino acids. Germline V lookup: CDR1 SGHNT, CDR2 YYREEE (reference sequence). V was clipped by 2 bases and J by 0 bases, with 8 bases between them. CDR3 region: CASSFAGTTNEKLFF. Written as DNA, the CDR3 is TGTGCCAGCAGCTTTGCAGGGACAACTAATGAAAAACTGTTTTTT. Using reference TRBV5-4 and TRBJ1-4 for the parts outside the CDR3, the full variable domain is ETGVTQSPTHLIKTRGQQVTLRCSSQSGHNTVSWYQQALGQGPQFIFQYYREEENGRGNFPPRFSGLQFPNYSSELNVNALELDDSALYLCASSFAGTTNEKLFFGSGTQLSVL.

V usage is TRBV7-3 and J usage is TRBJ2-1; possibly TRBD2 for D (5 bases). V was pared by 5 bases and J by 0 bases, with 17 bases between. CDR3 size: 17 residues. Germline CDR1 reads SGHTA; CDR2 reads FQGTGA. The CDR3 DNA is TGTGCCAGCAGCCGAGGAGGTACTCGGAGCTCCTACAATGAGCAGTTCTTC. Translation gives CASSRGGTRSSYNEQFF.

This clone has just a few counts. V and J are TRBV30 and TRBJ1-1; 8 bases are a match to TRBD1. CDR1 and CDR2 (germline): GTSNPN, SVGIG (reference sequence). The length of the CDR3 is 15 residues. V was clipped by 0 bases and J by 8 bases; unmatched bases: 11. CDR3 residues: CAWSVHSGGKPEAFF. In DNA form, the CDR3 reads TGTGCCTGGAGTGTACATTCAGGGGGCAAGCCCGAAGCTTTCTTT. The full variable domain, completed using reference TRBV30 and TRBJ1-1, is SQTIHQWPATLVQPVGSPLSLECTVEGTSNPNLYWYRQAAGRGLQLLFYSVGIGQISSEVPQNLSASRPQDRQFILSSKKLLLSDSGFYLCAWSVHSGGKPEAFFGQGTRLTVV.